The 3 T cell receptor beta chains below come from one sample, sequenced in a study of blood T cell repertoires in COVID-19. Method: immunoSEQ multiplex PCR; TCRdb's copy keeps in-frame clones and lacks some. In the table there are 150,000 to 200,000 clones, about nine tenths of which are singletons. Sequenced sample: peripheral blood. The receptors were sampled from a man aged 40-50 years with acute or convalescent COVID-19.

In nucleotides, the CDR3 is TGTGCCAGCAGGAAGGGACAGGCGAACACTGAAGCTTTCTTT. Its translation is CASRKGQANTEAFF. The rearrangement joins TRBV6-5 to TRBJ1-1, with 8 bases identical to TRBD1. V dropped 6 bases and J dropped 1; count of bases not matched to a gene: 4. CDR1 MNHEY and CDR2 SVGAGI come from the germline V gene. The CDR3 consists of 14 residues.

This chain uses TRBV7-2 with TRBJ2-7; possibly TRBD1 for D (6 bases). Per germline, CDR1 SGHTA and CDR2 FQGNSA. The CDR3 spans 14 residues. V gave up 4 bases and J gave up 1 base, with 11 bases separating them. Written as DNA, the CDR3 is TGTGCCAGCAGCTCCAGACAGGCTTCCTACGAGCAGTACTTC. This codes for CASSSRQASYEQYF.

The chain uses TRBV19 and TRBJ1-1; 8 bases line up with TRBD1. The ends lost 2 bases at V and 2 bases at J; junction bases unmatched: 7. CDR1 LNHDA and CDR2 SQIVND come from the germline V gene (reference sequence). The CDR3 extends over 16 amino acids. The CDR3 region is CASSIWGRGLNTEAFF. CDR3 in DNA: TGTGCCAGTAGTATATGGGGCAGGGGGCTTAACACTGAAGCTTTCTTT.